This T cell receptor (beta chain) was retrieved from a study of T cells in Graves' hyperthyroidism and ophthalmopathy. Uncontrolled infection, other autoimmune disease, pregnancy or lactation excluded patients. Diagnoses used clinical symptoms, serum thyroxine and TRAb, thyroid ultrasound and orbital computed tomography. Researchers amplified the TCR beta CDR3 regions from RNA transcripts. HTBI primers were employed in a first-round RT-PCR of the TCR CDR3. TCRdb ran MiXCR on the multiplex PCR reads and lists one entry per CDR3 protein. The data hold a few hundred thousand distinct CDR3 sequences, with 40% to 50% observed a single time. Germline CDR1 reads MNHEY; CDR2 reads SVGAGI. This CDR3 contains 13 residues. V lost 4 bases and J lost 3, with 10 bases in between. Details on this clonotype: The antigen is undetermined.

General study findings and limits: Most expanded thyroid clonotypes above 0.001 recurred in blood.

The receptor's source is an adult woman with Graves' disease, either hyperthyroidism or ophthalmopathy (not recorded which). V gene TRBV6-5 combines with J gene TRBJ2-7, with no clear D. The sample consisted of peripheral blood or thyroid tissue (not recorded which). CDR3 sequence: CASSLNSNYEQYF. In nucleotides, the CDR3 is TGTGCCAGCAGTTTAAACAGTAACTACGAGCAGTACTTC.